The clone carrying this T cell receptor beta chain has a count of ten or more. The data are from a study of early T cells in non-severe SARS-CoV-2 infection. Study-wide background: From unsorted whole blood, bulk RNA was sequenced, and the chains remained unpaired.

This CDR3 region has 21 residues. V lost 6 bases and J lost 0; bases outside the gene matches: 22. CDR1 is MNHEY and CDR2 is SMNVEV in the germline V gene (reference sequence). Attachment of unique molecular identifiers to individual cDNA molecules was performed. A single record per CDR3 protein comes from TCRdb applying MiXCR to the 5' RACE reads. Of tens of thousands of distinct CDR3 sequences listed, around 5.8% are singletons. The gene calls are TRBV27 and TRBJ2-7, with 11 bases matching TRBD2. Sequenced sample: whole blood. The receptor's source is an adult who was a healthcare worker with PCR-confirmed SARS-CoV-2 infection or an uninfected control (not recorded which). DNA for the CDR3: TGTGCCAGCAGGCCTCGGGGAGGTCTACTAGCGGGAGTTACCTCCTCCTACGAGCAGTACTTC. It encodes CASRPRGGLLAGVTSSYEQYF.